The 15 T cell receptor beta chains given below trace back to one sample, sequenced in a study of control samples from healthy donors and cancer patients. Clones were sequenced by immunoSEQ multiplex PCR, and TCRdb holds only the in-frame ones, with some missing. The sample holds some 100,000 clones, about 90% seen once. The sequencing input was blood. These receptors came from a young man in good health.

This rearrangement joins TRBV11-2 to TRBJ2-2; weak D call: TRBD2 (6 bases). CDR1 is SGHAT and CDR2 is FQNNGV in the germline V gene. The CDR3 is made up of 16 amino acids. V lost 5 bases and J 6 bases, leaving 19 bases between the germline ends. As DNA, the CDR3 is TGTGCCAGCAGCCCCACCTTCGGGACTGGCCCCGGGGAGCTGTTTTTT. Residues: CASSPTFGTGPGELFF.

The sample holds one count of this clone. The chain combines TRBV28 with TRBJ2-7, with 9 bases lining up with TRBD1. From germline, CDR1 is MDHEN and CDR2 SYDVKM. V dropped 6 bases and J dropped 2; count of bases not matched to a gene: 5. This CDR3 contains 14 residues. This CDR3 reads CASSNRGPPYEQYF. The CDR3 DNA is TGTGCCAGCAGCAACAGGGGGCCTCCCTACGAGCAGTACTTC.

The CDR3 sequence is CASRWRGSGGYTF. DNA for the CDR3: TGTGCCAGTAGATGGCGGGGGAGCGGTGGCTACACCTTC. The chain uses TRBV19 and TRBJ1-2; tentatively, D is TRBD1 (5 bases). In germline, CDR1 is LNHDA, CDR2 SQIVND (reference sequence). There are 13 residues in the CDR3. V was pared by 6 bases and J by 7 bases, with 15 bases between.

This clone was detected a few times. The V and J genes are TRBV19 and TRBJ1-6, with D hard to call. V shed 6 bases and J shed 4 bases, with 13 bases lying between them. The CDR3 extends over 15 amino acids. From germline, CDR1 is LNHDA and CDR2 SQIVND (reference sequence). The CDR3 bases are TGTGCCAGTAGCCAAGCGGTGGGATATAATTCACCCCTCCACTTT. Residues: CASSQAVGYNSPLHF. Variable domain in full (rest from reference TRBV19 and TRBJ1-6): DGGITQSPKYLFRKEGQNVTLSCEQNLNHDAMYWYRQDPGQGLRLIYYSQIVNDFQKGDIAEGYSVSREKKESFPLTVTSAQKNPTAFYLCASSQAVGYNSPLHFGNGTRLTVT.

This chain uses TRBV7-3 with TRBJ2-2; D uncertain. Trimming removed 3 bases at V and 6 bases at J, with 8 bases between. The CDR3 is made up of 13 amino acids. Per the germline V gene, CDR1 is SGHTA and CDR2 is FQGTGA. The CDR3 reads CASSFSSAGELFF. Written as DNA, the CDR3 is TGTGCCAGCAGCTTTTCGAGCGCCGGGGAGCTGTTTTTT. The whole variable domain, remainder taken from reference TRBV7-3 and TRBJ2-2, is GAGVSQTPSNKVTEKGKYVELRCDPISGHTALYWYRQSLGQGPEFLIYFQGTGAADDSGLPNDRFFAVRPEGSVSTLKIQRTERGDSAVYLCASSFSSAGELFFGEGSRLTVL.

The chain couples TRBV6-2 or TRBV6-3 to TRBJ2-3; D perhaps matches TRBD1 (5 bases). V lost 5 bases, J lost 0 bases, and 9 bases lay in between. Germline V gives CDR1 MNHEY, CDR2 SVGEGT. The CDR3 sequence is 14 residues long. CDR3 sequence: CASSNRQSTDTQYF. For the CDR3, the DNA is TGTGCCAGCAGTAACAGACAGAGCACAGATACGCAGTATTTT.

J is TRBJ2-1 and V is TRBV27, with 11 bases that match TRBD2. Losses at the gene ends were 4 bases for V and 5 bases for J; bases not matched to a gene: 4. This CDR3 has 15 amino acids. The germline CDR1 and CDR2 sequences are MNHEY and SMNVEV (reference sequence). CDR3 residues: CASSSLTSGDNEQFF. CDR3 coding DNA: TGTGCCAGCAGTTCCTTGACTAGCGGGGACAATGAGCAGTTCTTC.

This clone occurred a few times. The chain joins TRBV6-4 to TRBJ2-2; maybe TRBD2 (6 bases). CDR3 size: 17 residues. Germline CDR1 and CDR2: MRHNA and SNTAGT. Trimming removed 5 bases at V and 0 bases at J, with 16 bases between. The CDR3 DNA reads TGTGCCAGCAGTCCCGGGACTGTAGTCGCGAACACCGGGGAGCTGTTTTTT. It codes for CASSPGTVVANTGELFF.

This clone was counted between two and nine times. V and J are TRBV24-1 and TRBJ1-5; D call uncertain. Germline V gene sequence: CDR1 KGHDR, CDR2 SFDVKD. The CDR3 is made up of 14 amino acids. The germline V and J ends were trimmed by 7 bases and 3 bases, with 12 bases remaining between them. The CDR3 nucleotides read TGTGCCACCAGCCCGACCTGGGCCAATCAGCCCCAGCATTTT. It specifies CATSPTWANQPQHF.

The J gene is TRBJ2-7, the V gene TRBV15; D gene ambiguous. The CDR3 is made up of 16 amino acids. Trimming cost V 3 bases and J 3 bases, with 18 bases left between them. Germline values: CDR1 LNHNV, CDR2 YYDKDF (reference sequence). The CDR3 DNA follows: TGTGCCACCAGCAGGCTCGGATGGGGAACCTACTACGAGCAGTACTTC. Protein product: CATSRLGWGTYYEQYF.

This rearrangement joins TRBV7-2 to TRBJ2-7; possible D gene TRBD1, 6 bases. CDR3 length: 13 amino acids. Trimming left V 8 bases short and J 6 bases short, with 17 bases between. CDR1 is SGHTA and CDR2 is FQGNSA in the germline V gene. In DNA form, the CDR3 reads TGTGCCAGCGGGCCGCAGGGGTCCGGCGAGCAGTACTTC. Translation: CASGPQGSGEQYF.

The chain combines TRBV10-3 with TRBJ2-1; 12 nucleotides agree with TRBD2. J gave up 4 bases and V 3 bases, and 4 bases lay outside the gene matches. Germline V gives CDR1 ENHRY, CDR2 SYGVKD. This CDR3 is 16 amino acids long. CDR3 sequence reads: CAISDTGTSGYNEQFF. The DNA of the CDR3 is TGTGCCATCAGTGACACCGGGACTAGCGGGTACAATGAGCAGTTCTTC.

J is TRBJ2-7 and V is TRBV6-2 or TRBV6-3; 12 bases are a match to TRBD2. This CDR3 contains 14 residues. Germline V gene data show CDR1 as MNHEY and CDR2 as SVGEGT. The V and J ends lost 6 bases and 2 bases, in that order; junction bases with no gene match: 2. The CDR3 loop is CASSRLAGAYEQYF. Here the CDR3 DNA reads TGTGCCAGCAGCAGACTAGCGGGAGCCTACGAGCAGTACTTC.

The chain uses TRBV12-5 and TRBJ2-5, with D perhaps TRBD2 (5 bases). Germline values: CDR1 LGHNT, CDR2 FRNRAP. The CDR3 covers 12 residues. Trimming left V 8 bases short and J 5 bases short, with 12 bases between. The CDR3 region is CASKEVSETQYF. The CDR3 nucleotides are TGTGCTAGTAAGGAGGTTTCGGAGACCCAGTACTTC.

The V gene is TRBV2, the J gene TRBJ2-2; D is undetermined. The CDR3 totals 15 residues. V was pared by 7 bases and J by 2 bases, with 14 bases between. Per the germline V gene, CDR1 is SNHLY and CDR2 is FYNNEI. The CDR3 nucleotides read TGTGCCAGCAAAAGCCGCACCCTTAACACCGGGGAGCTGTTTTTT. Translating gives CASKSRTLNTGELFF.